Each of the 16 T cell receptor beta chains below was sequenced from the same sample in a study of T cells in women clearing cervical HPV infection. TCRdb keeps only in-frame clones here, not all; method: immunoSEQ multiplex PCR. This sample's table has tens of thousands of clones. Material for sequencing was blood buffy coat. The source of these receptors is a woman between 18 and 75 years old with a cervical HPV16 infection that either progressed to CIN3+ or cleared (not recorded which).

The sequenced part of the CDR3 DNA is TGTGCCAGCTCGGAATTAGCGGGGATGACAGATACG. Protein sequence: CASSELAGMTDT. The entire CDR3 is CASSELAGMTDTQYF. The V gene is TRBV18, the J gene TRBJ2-3; TRBD2 aligns across 8 bases. The observed sequence ends 3 residues before the CDR3 terminus, with the missing tail filled in from the germline J gene. CDR3 length equals 15 residues. The germline V gene has CDR1 KGHSH and CDR2 LQKENI. Germline trimming cut 6 bases from V and 3 bases from J; bases unmatched to any gene: 8.

With regard to this clone: Read data end 3 residues before the CDR3 end; the end is taken from the germline J gene. The chain employs TRBV7-9 and TRBJ2-3; D remains unclear. The CDR3 has 15 amino acids. V lost 2 bases and J lost 2, with 11 bases in between. Germline V gene data show CDR1 as SEHNR and CDR2 as FQNEAQ (reference sequence). CDR3 protein: CASSLKADITDTQYF. CDR3 DNA, as far as it was read: TGTGCCAGCAGCTTAAAAGCAGACATCACAGATACG.

Concerning this clone itself: Read coverage stops 3 residues before the CDR3 terminus; the germline J gene supplies the remainder. J is TRBJ2-3 and V is TRBV6-2 or TRBV6-3; 9 bases fit TRBD2. This CDR3 has 16 residues. Germline V gene data show CDR1 as MNHEY and CDR2 as SVGEGT. The covered CDR3 bases are TGTGCCAGCAGTTACTCGACTAGCGGCCTGCAAGAGACG. Its translation: CASSYSTSGLQET. The entire CDR3 protein is CASSYSTSGLQETQYF.

Of note for this clone: Sequencing ends 3 residues short of the CDR3 end; the germline J gene provides the rest. The rearrangement joins TRBV12-3 or TRBV12-4 to TRBJ1-6; 8 bases align to TRBD1. Trimming cost V 7 bases and J 10 bases; bases outside gene matches: 3. This CDR3 has 12 residues. CDR3 bases read: TGTGCCAGCACCCGGACAGGGTCACCC. It encodes CASTRTGSP. Given in full, the CDR3 is CASTRTGSPLHF.

Comments on this clone: With the read ending 3 residues before the CDR3 end, the germline J gene is used to fill in that end. V usage is TRBV6-1 and J usage is TRBJ2-3; D perhaps matches TRBD1 (5 bases). Germline V gene sequence: CDR1 MNHNS, CDR2 SASEGT. V was pared by 0 bases and J by 4 bases, with 11 bases between. The CDR3 has 15 residues. The CDR3 DNA, read in part, is TGTGCCAGCAGTGAAGCGGGGCTAGGTCCAGATACG. Its protein product is CASSEAGLGPDT. In full, the CDR3 is CASSEAGLGPDTQYF.

Comment on this clone: The read comes to an end 3 residues before the CDR3 does, leaving the germline J gene to fill in the end. This chain joins TRBV5-1 and TRBJ2-7; TRBD1 matches at 7 bases. V shed 2 bases and J 5 bases; nucleotides not matched to a gene: 10. The V gene's germline CDR1 is SGHRS and CDR2 YFSETQ. This CDR3 spans 15 amino acids. This CDR3 is CASSLGEAGGHEQYF. The CDR3 bases that were read are TGCGCCAGCAGCTTAGGCGAGGCAGGGGGTCACGAG.

On this clone: The read finishes 3 residues shy of the CDR3 end, and the germline J gene is used to complete it. The chain couples TRBV6-1 to TRBJ1-1, with a weak D call TRBD1 (5 bases). The CDR3 covers 15 residues. The germline V and J ends were trimmed by 2 bases and 1 base, with 11 bases remaining between them. The germline V gene encodes CDR1 MNHNS and CDR2 SASEGT. CDR3 bases read: TGTGCCAGCAGTGAATCTGGGGCTACGAACACTGAA. It is translated as CASSESGATNTE. The CDR3 as a whole reads CASSESGATNTEAFF.

Regarding this clone: The sequenced fragment ends 3 residues before the CDR3 boundary, so the rest is inferred from the germline J gene. The rearrangement uses TRBV6-4 and TRBJ2-7; D may be TRBD1 (5 bases). The CDR3 sequence is 15 residues long. Trimming pared 3 bases from V and 0 bases from J, leaving 12 bases between. Looked up from germline, CDR1 is MRHNA and CDR2 is SNTAGT. This CDR3 is CASSDFVRASYEQYF. The DNA read from the CDR3 is TGTGCCAGCAGTGATTTTGTCAGGGCCTCCTACGAG.

For this clone: The DNA ends 3 residues before the CDR3 does, and the rest of the CDR3 is filled in from the germline J gene. The genes are TRBV11-2 and TRBJ1-5, with D perhaps matching TRBD1 (6 bases). CDR3 length: 14 amino acids. V gave up 1 base and J gave up 5 bases, with 9 bases separating them. Germline V gives CDR1 SGHAT, CDR2 FQNNGV. The CDR3 reads CASSLANRDQPQHF. The CDR3 DNA, read in part, is TGTGCCAGCAGCTTAGCAAACAGGGATCAGCCC.

A remark on this clone: The sequence runs out 3 residues before the end of the CDR3; the remainder is reconstructed from the germline J gene. The V gene is TRBV19, the J gene TRBJ1-6, with D possibly matching TRBD1 (6 bases). Germline lookup yields CDR1 LNHDA and CDR2 SQIVND (reference sequence). V was trimmed by 6 bases and J by 0 bases, leaving 12 bases between them. The CDR3 consists of 16 residues. The sequenced CDR3 bases are TGTGCCAGTAGGGACAGCAGGAGCTCCTATAATTCACCC. Translation gives CASRDSRSSYNSP. The whole CDR3 sequence reads CASRDSRSSYNSPLHF.

In regard to this clone: Read coverage stops 3 residues before the CDR3 terminus; the germline J gene supplies the remainder. This chain uses TRBV15 with TRBJ1-4; D unclear. Per the germline V gene, CDR1 is LNHNV and CDR2 is YYDKDF (reference sequence). The CDR3 extends over 13 amino acids. The CDR3 spells CATGLELGLQLFF. Incomplete CDR3 DNA: TGTGCCACCGGACTAGAGTTGGGGTTGCAA.

Details on this clone: Read sequence stops 3 residues before the CDR3 end, and the germline J gene provides the missing end. The rearrangement uses TRBV10-1 and TRBJ1-1; 8 bases fit TRBD1. The J segment lost 1 base and the V segment lost 2 bases, leaving 3 bases of the junction unmatched. The length of the CDR3 is 15 residues. Germline-derived CDR1 and CDR2 are WNHNN and SYGVQD (reference sequence). The chain's CDR3 is CASSEDRGWNTEAFF. Incomplete CDR3 DNA: TGCGCCAGCAGTGAGGACAGGGGATGGAACACTGAA.

CDR3 protein: CASGLGIQGALDGYTF. The part of the CDR3 DNA that was read is TGTGCTAGTGGTTTGGGGATTCAGGGGGCACTTGATGGC. The chain combines TRBV12-5 with TRBJ1-2, with TRBD1 matching 8 bases. The read falls 3 residues short of the CDR3 end, and the missing part is taken from the germline J gene. The V gene's germline CDR1 is LGHNT and CDR2 FRNRAP. The CDR3 contains 16 residues. V shed 1 base, J shed 6 bases, and the junction held 10 bases outside the gene matches.

About this clone: Read coverage stops 3 residues before the CDR3 terminus; the germline J gene supplies the remainder. This chain connects TRBV19 to TRBJ1-6; a weak D match, TRBD1 (5 bases). The CDR3 contains 13 residues. In germline, CDR1 is LNHDA, CDR2 SQIVND (reference sequence). CDR3 DNA (partial): TGTGCCAGGGTGAGGGGAGTACATCTCGCC. This translates into CARVRGVHLA. The whole CDR3 sequence is CARVRGVHLALHF.

Concerning this clone: The CDR3 end is not reached by the read, which stops 3 residues before it; the germline J gene fills it in. The chain has TRBV10-2 and TRBJ1-5; D is unresolved. CDR3 length: 14 residues. Per the germline V gene, CDR1 is WSHSY and CDR2 is SAAADI. The V gene lost 2 bases and the J gene lost 7 bases, with 12 bases spanning the gap. The CDR3: CASSERGQVQPQHF. The CDR3 DNA, read in part, is TGCGCCAGCAGTGAGAGAGGGCAGGTCCAGCCC.

About this clone: The CDR3 extends 3 residues past the end of the read, so its final part is completed from the germline J gene. This chain links TRBV29-1 with TRBJ2-1, with 8 bases that match TRBD1. The CDR3 loop spans 13 amino acids. Germline assignment: CDR1 SQVTM and CDR2 ANQGSEA. The V and J ends lost 6 bases and 8 bases, in that order; junction bases with no gene match: 9. The sequenced CDR3 bases are TGCAGCGTCGACAGGGGCGCAGCGGATGAG. Protein sequence: CSVDRGAADE. Given in full, the CDR3 is CSVDRGAADEQFF.